This T cell receptor (beta chain) was found in a study of shared clonotypes between healthy human individuals. Across the whole study: Per donor, three plates held CD4 naive cells, three held CD4 memory, two held CD8 naive and one held CD8 memory. Study observations and caveats: The represented genetic and exposure-history diversity was limited by the small number of donors.

This CDR3 has 14 amino acids. The V gene lost 7 bases and the J gene lost 1 base, with 13 bases spanning the gap. Germline V gene data show CDR1 as SGHNT and CDR2 as YYREEE (reference sequence). Several immunoSEQ plates received, in even portions, the genomic DNA of each subset. Data came from immunoSEQ multiplex PCR; TCRdb stores just in-frame clones and leaves some out. The repertoire holds millions of clones, with 93% as singletons. The study enrolled healthy HIV-negative adults without recent acute infections or vaccinations as donors. On this clone itself: As yet, its antigen is unknown.

The source is a man between 18 and 35 years old in good health. Some clones in this sample may be carry-over from other donors' samples. This rearrangement joins TRBV5-4 to TRBJ2-3; D is perhaps TRBD2 (5 bases). The sample taken for sequencing was naive CD4+ T cells from PBMCs. As for subset: CD45RA+ positively selected. CDR3 nucleotide sequence: TGTGCCAGCGGGTTGGCTAGCCGCACAGATACGCAGTATTTT. Translated, it gives CASGLASRTDTQYF.